Below are 4 T cell receptor beta chains sequenced from a single sample in a study of cytomegalovirus exposure and HLA in healthy donors. Profiling relied on immunoSEQ multiplex PCR, and the TCRdb table lists in-frame clones only, not all of them. In the table there are fewer than 200,000 clones, around 84% of which are singletons. Material for sequencing was PBMCs. Source of these receptors: a man between 18 and 35 years old in good health and CMV-seropositive.

The chain combines TRBV7-8 with TRBJ2-3; D may be TRBD2 (7 bases). CDR1 SGHVS and CDR2 FQNEAQ come from the germline V gene. The CDR3 is 16 amino acids. Trimming left V 5 bases short and J 8 bases short, with 23 bases between. CDR3 DNA sequence: TGTGCCAGCAGCGCAAGAAGGGGTGGGGGGGCAGGTACGCAGTATTTT. It translates to CASSARRGGGAGTQYF.

The gene calls are TRBV9 and TRBJ2-5; 12 positions agree with TRBD1. Germline loops: CDR1 SGDLS, CDR2 YYNGEE. The CDR3 is 16 amino acids. After removal of 0 bases from V and 4 bases from J, the junction contained 4 bases not matched to a gene. As DNA, the CDR3 is TGTGCCAGCAGCGTAGAGGGGACAGGGGGCGGAGAGACCCAGTACTTC. Residues: CASSVEGTGGGETQYF. Full variable domain (missing parts from reference TRBV9 and TRBJ2-5): DSGVTQTPKHLITATGQRVTLRCSPRSGDLSVYWYQQSLDQGLQFLIQYYNGEERAKGNILERFSAQQFPDLHSELNLSSLELGDSALYFCASSVEGTGGGETQYFGPGTRLLVL.

This clone has only one observation. The rearrangement links TRBV5-4 to TRBJ2-7; 8 positions agree with TRBD2. V lost 0 bases, J lost 6 bases, and 5 bases stayed unmatched. The germline CDR1 and CDR2 sequences are SGHNT and YYREEE (reference sequence). This CDR3 has 14 amino acids. CDR3: CASSLAGTRVEQYF. The CDR3 coding sequence is TGTGCCAGCAGCTTGGCCGGGACTAGAGTCGAGCAGTACTTC.

The chain recombines TRBV6-5 with TRBJ2-2; D unclear. CDR1 MNHEY and CDR2 SVGAGI come from the germline V gene. V shed 0 bases and J shed 6 bases, with 11 bases lying between them. The CDR3 spans 15 residues. CDR3 sequence: CASSYSKIAAGELFF. The CDR3 nucleotides read TGTGCCAGCAGTTACTCGAAGATTGCGGCCGGGGAGCTGTTTTTT.